The 17 T cell receptor beta chains below come from one sample, sequenced in a study of CD8+ T cells in alopecia areata. Reverse transcribed after extraction, RNA yielded cDNA as the sequencing template. This table comes from immunoSEQ multiplex PCR, and its TCRdb copy is limited to in-frame clones, with some not included. The repertoire holds about 280,000 clones, with roughly 64% as singletons. Described treatment: oral pan-JAK inhibitor, 5-10 mg twice daily. Sequencing used CD4+ T cells sorted from blood, obtained at week 24, from a patient treated with tofacitinib. The receptors were gathered from a human donor with alopecia areata.

The chain couples TRBV28 to TRBJ2-7; D may correspond to TRBD1 or TRBD2 (6 bases each). The CDR3 has 14 amino acids. Trimming removed 9 bases from V and 2 bases from J, with 17 bases in between. Germline V gene lookup returns CDR1 MDHEN and CDR2 SYDVKM. The CDR3 DNA follows: TGTGCCAGTATCCGTGGAGGGACACCCTACGAGCAGTACTTC. It translates to CASIRGGTPYEQYF. The entire variable domain, with the rest obtained from reference TRBV28 and TRBJ2-7, is as follows: DVKVTQSSRYLVKRTGEKVFLECVQDMDHENMFWYRQDPGLGLRLIYFSYDVKMKEKGDIPEGYSVSREKKERFSLILESASTNQTSMYLCASIRGGTPYEQYFGPGTRLTVT.

The chain employs TRBV7-6 and TRBJ2-7, with D unclear. Deletions cut 5 bases from V and 4 bases from J, with 12 bases between. Germline loops: CDR1 SGHVS, CDR2 FNYEAQ. The CDR3 runs 13 residues. CDR3 protein: CASSRDREYEQYF. CDR3 nucleotides: TGTGCCAGCAGCCGAGATAGAGAATACGAGCAGTACTTC.

This clone has only a few counts. V usage is TRBV12-5 and J usage is TRBJ2-3; D is possibly TRBD2 (7 bases). The CDR3 loop spans 14 amino acids. V lost 7 bases, J lost 9 bases, and 20 bases lay in between. The germline V gene encodes CDR1 LGHNT and CDR2 FRNRAP. This chain's CDR3 is CASAPRGGAETQYF. The CDR3 region has the DNA TGTGCTAGTGCCCCAAGGGGGGGCGCGGAGACGCAGTATTTT.

This clone was seen a handful of times. For the CDR3, the DNA is TGTGCCAGCAGCTTCAGGGGGGCTGGGACAGATACGCAGTATTTT. This sequence encodes CASSFRGAGTDTQYF. The gene calls are TRBV5-5 and TRBJ2-3; D possibly corresponds to TRBD1 (7 bases). Trimming pared 2 bases from V and 3 bases from J, leaving 13 bases between. The germline gives CDR1 SGHKS, CDR2 YYEKEE (reference sequence). The CDR3 sequence is 15 residues long.

Here the CDR3 reads CASSTHDIQYF. In DNA form, the CDR3 reads TGTGCCAGCAGCACCCACGACATTCAGTACTTC. The V call is TRBV7-8, the J call TRBJ2-4; D remains unclear. The V gene lost 5 bases and the J gene lost 8 bases, with 7 bases spanning the gap. This CDR3 has 11 residues. The germline V gene encodes CDR1 SGHVS and CDR2 FQNEAQ.

V gene TRBV4-3 combines with J gene TRBJ2-6, with TRBD2 matching 9 bases. Germline V CDR1 and CDR2: LGHNA, YSLEER. The CDR3 contains 15 residues. After removal of 4 bases from V and 6 bases from J, the junction contained 4 bases not matched to a gene. CDR3 sequence (DNA): TGCGCCAGCAGCCGAGCGGGGGGCACGGCCAACGTCCTGACTTTC. The encoded protein is CASSRAGGTANVLTF.

In its sample, this clone was seen a few times. This sequence joins TRBV6-6 and TRBJ1-1, with D maybe TRBD1 (5 bases). Germline V gene sequence: CDR1 MNHNY, CDR2 SVGAGI (reference sequence). The ends were cut back, 2 bases at V and 1 base at J, with 5 bases in the middle. The CDR3 is made up of 13 amino acids. CDR3 sequence: CASSYRGNTEAFF. The CDR3 nucleotides are TGTGCCAGCAGTTACAGGGGGAACACTGAAGCTTTCTTT.

This clone is medium-sized by share. The J gene is TRBJ2-7, the V gene TRBV28; D remains ambiguous. The CDR3 spans 12 residues. Germline loops: CDR1 MDHEN, CDR2 SYDVKM. V was shortened by 7 bases and J by 2 bases, with 9 bases between the two germline ends. The CDR3 region has the DNA TGTGCCAGCATGACCCCCCCCTACGAGCAGTACTTC. It is translated as CASMTPPYEQYF.

This rearrangement joins TRBV18 to TRBJ2-6, with 7 bases aligning to TRBD2. Germline V gives CDR1 KGHSH, CDR2 LQKENI. V gave up 4 bases and J gave up 4 bases; unmatched junction bases: 7. The CDR3 sequence is 16 residues long. The CDR3 protein is CASSLPAGFGANVLTF. In DNA form, the CDR3 reads TGTGCCAGCTCACTGCCAGCGGGATTCGGGGCCAACGTCCTGACTTTC. Full variable domain (rest looked up from reference TRBV18 and TRBJ2-6): NAGVMQNPRHLVRRRGQEARLRCSPMKGHSHVYWYRQLPEEGLKFMVYLQKENIIDESGMPKERFSAEFPKEGPSILRIQQVVRGDSAAYFCASSLPAGFGANVLTFGAGSRLTVL.

CDR3 in DNA: TGTGCCAGCAGCTCACTAGCGGGGCTGCAAGAGACCCAGTACTTC. Encoded protein: CASSSLAGLQETQYF. This chain uses TRBV6-5 with TRBJ2-5; 10 bases are a match to TRBD2. V trimming: 6 bases; J trimming: 2 bases; junction bases outside the gene matches: 6. The CDR3 extends over 15 amino acids. Germline lookup yields CDR1 MNHEY and CDR2 SVGAGI.

The CDR3 DNA reads TGCGCCAGCAGCCAAGATGGAAGGGGGCTCTACGAGCAGTACTTC. Amino acid sequence: CASSQDGRGLYEQYF. The V call is TRBV4-1, the J call TRBJ2-7; 7 nucleotides align to TRBD1. CDR1 is MGHRA, CDR2 YSYEKL, per germline. With 0 bases clipped from V and 3 bases from J, the junction kept 5 bases outside the gene matches. The CDR3 is 15 residues long.

This clone was detected only a few times. The rearrangement uses TRBV19 and TRBJ2-3; TRBD1 matches at 10 bases. The CDR3 consists of 13 residues. Trimming cost V 6 bases and J 4 bases; bases outside gene matches: 1. Germline-derived CDR1 and CDR2 are LNHDA and SQIVND (reference sequence). This CDR3 is CASRGQGPDTQYF. CDR3 DNA sequence: TGTGCCAGTAGGGGACAGGGGCCAGATACGCAGTATTTT.

The gene calls are TRBV30 and TRBJ1-1; D is unresolved. In germline, CDR1 is GTSNPN, CDR2 SVGIG (reference sequence). Deletions cut 4 bases from V and 0 bases from J, with 12 bases between. This CDR3 region has 14 residues. In DNA, the CDR3 is TGTGCCTGGAAGCCGAGTACTTTGAACACTGAAGCTTTCTTT. Translated: CAWKPSTLNTEAFF.

The rearrangement links TRBV7-2 to TRBJ2-1, with D uncertain. This CDR3 spans 14 amino acids. V was shortened by 3 bases and J by 8 bases, with 14 bases between the two germline ends. Germline V lookup: CDR1 SGHTA, CDR2 FQGNSA. The CDR3 DNA reads as TGTGCCAGCAGCTTCGCGGCAGAGAAGGATGAGCAGTTCTTC. It codes for CASSFAAEKDEQFF.

This clone was seen only a few times. The rearrangement uses TRBV5-1 and TRBJ1-1; TRBD1 is a possible D gene (5 bases). The CDR3 covers 14 residues. The ends were cut back, 0 bases at V and 10 bases at J, with 16 bases in the middle. Germline loops: CDR1 SGHRS, CDR2 YFSETQ. CDR3 sequence (DNA): TGCGCCAGCAGCTTGGAGATCTCCGGGGCCAGAGCTTTCTTT. Translation: CASSLEISGARAFF.

Of note for this clone: Other DNA sequences of this sample code for an identical CDR3. The chain carries TRBV6-1 and TRBJ1-5, with TRBD1 matching 9 bases. The CDR3 consists of 14 residues. Losses at the gene ends were 3 bases for V and 6 bases for J; bases not matched to a gene: 3. The germline V gene encodes CDR1 MNHNS and CDR2 SASEGT. CDR3 sequence: CASSERQGGQPQHF. The CDR3 DNA reads TGTGCCAGCAGTGAGAGACAGGGGGGTCAGCCCCAGCATTTT.

A few counts support this clone. CDR3 loop: CASSRGQGDHEQYF. CDR3 sequence (DNA): TGTGCCAGCAGTCGCGGACAGGGGGACCACGAGCAGTACTTC. The chain carries TRBV7-2 and TRBJ2-7; 10 nucleotides align to TRBD1. With 6 bases clipped from V and 5 bases from J, the junction kept 7 bases outside the gene matches. The length of the CDR3 is 14 residues. Germline V gene lookup returns CDR1 SGHTA and CDR2 FQGNSA.